The 28 T cell receptor beta chains below were found in one sample sequenced in a study of T cell repertoires in cytomegalovirus infection. TCRdb re-called the reads with MiXCR, one entry per CDR3 protein. The sample carries about 680,000 distinct CDR3 sequences, 20% to 25% recorded once. Sequencing was carried out using CD8+ T cells from PBMCs. The receptors come from a human donor in good health (CMV status not recorded). Some clones in this sample may be carry-over from other donors' samples.

This clonotype came up many times. The chain is built from TRBV7-6 and TRBJ2-2; perhaps TRBD2 as D (5 bases). CDR3 length equals 14 residues. Trimming took off 5 bases at V and 0 bases at J, with 7 bases between the two ends. The germline V gene encodes CDR1 SGHVS and CDR2 FNYEAQ. CDR3 in DNA: TGTGCCAGCAGCGAGGGAGCGAACACCGGGGAGCTGTTTTTT. Encoded protein: CASSEGANTGELFF.

In its sample, this clonotype was seen many times. At one boundary the junction diverges from the germline segment, which might be a read error. The chain employs TRBV7-2 and TRBJ1-3, with D unclear. The CDR3 consists of 16 residues. Germline CDR1 SGHTA, CDR2 FQGNSA. The CDR3: CASSRSRRPLDTPVHF. The CDR3 nucleotides read TGTGCCAGCAGCCGAAGCAGACGACCCCTAGACACCCCTGTCCATTTT.

This clonotype has at least ten counts. The V and J genes are TRBV6-1 and TRBJ1-5, with 10 bases identical to TRBD1. The length of the CDR3 is 15 residues. The V segment lost 4 bases and the J segment 5 bases; nucleotides outside the gene matches: 5. The germline CDR1 and CDR2 sequences are MNHNS and SASEGT. CDR3 protein: CASSVLDRGDQPQHF. In nucleotides, the CDR3 is TGTGCCAGCAGTGTCCTGGACAGGGGGGATCAGCCCCAGCATTTT.

This clonotype was seen at least ten times. The chain links TRBV7-2 to TRBJ2-1; TRBD2 matches 12 bases. Per germline, CDR1 SGHTA and CDR2 FQGNSA. This CDR3 spans 14 amino acids. J lost 9 bases, V lost 5 bases, and 5 bases had no gene match. CDR3 region: CASSLGLAGSEQFF. The DNA for the CDR3 is TGTGCCAGCAGCCTGGGACTAGCGGGCAGTGAGCAGTTCTTC.

This sequence joins TRBV4-3 and TRBJ2-4; tentative D call: TRBD1 (5 bases). Germline loops: CDR1 LGHNA, CDR2 YSLEER. The V gene lost 6 bases and the J gene lost 6 bases, with 18 bases spanning the gap. The CDR3 consists of 15 residues. The CDR3 coding sequence is TGCGCCAGCAGTCGATTTATAGGGGCCGGAAACATTCAGTACTTC. Its translation is CASSRFIGAGNIQYF.

The chain combines TRBV7-2 with TRBJ1-6; D remains unclear. With 3 bases removed from V and 8 bases from J, the gap between germline ends came to 14 bases. Germline V lookup: CDR1 SGHTA, CDR2 FQGNSA. The CDR3 contains 15 residues. The CDR3 here is CASSLERVLHSPLHF. The CDR3, as DNA: TGTGCCAGCAGCTTGGAGCGGGTCCTCCATTCACCCCTCCACTTT.

This rearrangement joins TRBV7-2 to TRBJ2-1; tentatively, D is TRBD1 or TRBD2 (5 bases each). The CDR3 loop spans 12 amino acids. V gave up 1 base and J gave up 12 bases, with 10 bases separating them. Per the germline V gene, CDR1 is SGHTA and CDR2 is FQGNSA. The CDR3 coding sequence is TGTGCCAGCAGCTTAGAGGGGACGGGGCAGTTCTTC. Translated, it gives CASSLEGTGQFF.

The chain employs TRBV28 and TRBJ1-5; D is uncertain. Trimming pared 6 bases from V and 0 bases from J, leaving 9 bases between. CDR1 is MDHEN and CDR2 is SYDVKM in the germline V gene. CDR3 size: 14 residues. CDR3 sequence reads: CASRRLDSNQPQHF. CDR3 in DNA: TGTGCCAGCAGAAGGTTGGATAGCAATCAGCCCCAGCATTTT.

This clonotype was detected a few times. This chain connects TRBV2 to TRBJ2-7, with D possibly called TRBD1 or TRBD2 (5 bases each). Deletions cut 10 bases from V and 5 bases from J, with 12 bases between. The CDR3 length is 11 residues. Germline CDR1 reads SNHLY; CDR2 reads FYNNEI. The CDR3 DNA reads as TGTGCCAACGGGGACCACAACGAGCAGTACTTC. This codes for CANGDHNEQYF.

This clonotype was seen a handful of times. This chain uses TRBV20-1 with TRBJ2-1; no clear D gene. V dropped 3 bases and J dropped 7 bases, with 4 bases sitting between them. The V gene's germline CDR1 is DFQATT and CDR2 SNEGSKA (reference sequence). This CDR3 has 10 amino acids. CDR3 sequence (DNA): TGCAGTGCTAGGGCAAATGAGCAGTTCTTC. Amino acid sequence: CSARANEQFF.

This clonotype was counted ten times or more. The rearrangement links TRBV11-2 to TRBJ2-1; 9 bases align to TRBD2. From germline, CDR1 is SGHAT and CDR2 FQNNGV. The trim removed 0 bases at V and 7 bases at J, leaving 7 bases unmatched. CDR3 length equals 16 residues. CDR3 DNA sequence: TGTGCCAGCAGCTTAGAACCGGGACTAGCTCGGAATGAGCAGTTCTTC. It specifies CASSLEPGLARNEQFF.

The chain couples TRBV2 to TRBJ2-7; 9 bases agree with TRBD1. V shed 8 bases, J shed 1 base, and the junction held 3 bases outside the gene matches. Germline loops: CDR1 SNHLY, CDR2 FYNNEI. The CDR3 has 13 residues. The CDR3 spells CASWTGVSYEQYF. Here the CDR3 DNA reads TGTGCCAGCTGGACAGGGGTATCCTACGAGCAGTACTTC.

Ten or more counts support this clonotype. The chain is built from TRBV28 and TRBJ1-5; maybe TRBD1 (6 bases). The germline V and J ends were trimmed by 4 bases and 7 bases, with 17 bases remaining between them. In germline, CDR1 is MDHEN, CDR2 SYDVKM. This CDR3 has 15 amino acids. The CDR3 DNA sequence: TGTGCCAGCAGTTGGGGGTCGGGGGCGAGCCAGCCCCAGCATTTT. Protein: CASSWGSGASQPQHF.

The V call is TRBV24-1, the J call TRBJ2-1; tentative D call: TRBD2 (6 bases). Trimming cost V 5 bases and J 6 bases, with 13 bases left between them. Germline CDR1 KGHDR, CDR2 SFDVKD. The CDR3 length is 14 residues. The CDR3 DNA reads TGTGCCACCAGTGCGATCGGGACTTTCAATGAGCAGTTCTTC. It is translated as CATSAIGTFNEQFF.

The V call is TRBV28, the J call TRBJ1-2; D gene uncertain. Deletions cut 8 bases from V and 3 bases from J, with 19 bases between. This CDR3 is 15 amino acids long. From germline, CDR1 is MDHEN and CDR2 SYDVKM. The chain's CDR3 is CASSGYQRPDYGYTF. The CDR3 region has the DNA TGTGCCAGCTCGGGGTATCAGAGACCCGACTATGGCTACACCTTC.

In this sample, this clonotype turned up many times. The genes are TRBV7-2 and TRBJ2-7, with D perhaps given as TRBD1 or TRBD2 (5 bases each). CDR3 size: 13 residues. Germline V lookup: CDR1 SGHTA, CDR2 FQGNSA. Trimming removed 0 bases from V and 6 bases from J, with 9 bases in between. The CDR3 here is CASSLAPGLEQYF. Here the CDR3 DNA reads TGTGCCAGCAGCTTAGCGCCGGGGCTCGAGCAGTACTTC.

This clonotype was seen more than once but under ten times. This rearrangement joins TRBV4-3 to TRBJ1-4; no definite D call. The CDR3 runs 15 residues. Trimming pared 0 bases from V and 8 bases from J, leaving 13 bases between. Looked up from germline, CDR1 is LGHNA and CDR2 is YSLEER. The CDR3 region is CASSQDVGRREKLFF. The CDR3 coding sequence is TGCGCCAGCAGCCAAGATGTTGGACGGAGGGAAAAACTGTTTTTT.

This clonotype was detected only a few times. The chain combines TRBV7-9 with TRBJ2-2; D tentatively reads TRBD1 or TRBD2 (5 bases each). Trimming took off 5 bases at V and 0 bases at J, with 13 bases between the two ends. The CDR3 has 16 amino acids. Per the germline V gene, CDR1 is SEHNR and CDR2 is FQNEAQ (reference sequence). This chain's CDR3 is CASSGSGPPNTGELFF. The CDR3 DNA sequence: TGTGCCAGCAGCGGATCGGGACCGCCGAACACCGGGGAGCTGTTTTTT.

V gene TRBV28 combines with J gene TRBJ2-1; D may be TRBD2 (6 bases). The length of the CDR3 is 15 residues. Trimming pared 3 bases from V and 6 bases from J, leaving 15 bases between. Germline values: CDR1 MDHEN, CDR2 SYDVKM. The CDR3 reads CASSFETRAPNEQFF. The DNA for the CDR3 is TGTGCCAGCAGTTTCGAGACTAGAGCCCCCAATGAGCAGTTCTTC.

This clonotype was counted a few times. J is TRBJ1-2 and V is TRBV19; D may be TRBD1 (5 bases). This CDR3 is 13 amino acids long. Germline assignment: CDR1 LNHDA and CDR2 SQIVND (reference sequence). Trimming removed 10 bases from V and 6 bases from J, with 18 bases in between. The DNA of the CDR3 is TGTGCCACTGGAGGGGTAAGAGATCATGGCTACACCTTC. It yields the protein CATGGVRDHGYTF. Full variable domain (remainder filled in from reference TRBV19 and TRBJ1-2): DGGITQSPKYLFRKEGQNVTLSCEQNLNHDAMYWYRQDPGQGLRLIYYSQIVNDFQKGDIAEGYSVSREKKESFPLTVTSAQKNPTAFYLCATGGVRDHGYTFGSGTRLTVV.

The CDR3 loop is CASSFFRGSSADTQYF. CDR3 in DNA: TGTGCCAGCAGTTTCTTCAGAGGCTCCAGCGCAGATACGCAGTATTTT. This chain connects TRBV28 to TRBJ2-3; D remains unclear. Trimming shortened V by 3 bases and J by 4 bases, and 17 bases separated the two germline ends. The germline V gene has CDR1 MDHEN and CDR2 SYDVKM. The CDR3 has 16 residues.

Many counts were recorded for this clonotype. The J gene is TRBJ2-2, the V gene TRBV7-6, with D possibly being TRBD1 (6 bases). This CDR3 comprises 16 residues. Between the trimmed V and J ends, which lost 3 bases and 2 bases, there was a span of 13 bases. Germline loops: CDR1 SGHVS, CDR2 FNYEAQ. The CDR3 nucleotides read TGTGCCAGCAGCTTCAAAACAGGGCCAAACACCGGGGAGCTGTTTTTT. Protein product: CASSFKTGPNTGELFF.

V is TRBV28 and J is TRBJ2-7; the match to TRBD1 covers 11 bases. The germline gives CDR1 MDHEN, CDR2 SYDVKM. The CDR3 is 15 residues long. V lost 5 bases, J lost 5 bases, and 8 bases stayed unmatched. The CDR3 bases are TGTGCCAGCAGTGACCGGGACAGGGGGTTCGACGAGCAGTACGTC. The encoded protein is CASSDRDRGFDEQYV.

This clonotype was counted only a few times. This rearrangement joins TRBV6-2 or TRBV6-3 to TRBJ1-1; D is unresolved. Trimming shortened V by 4 bases and J by 8 bases, and 11 bases separated the two germline ends. CDR3 size: 12 residues. Germline V CDR1 and CDR2: MNHEY, SVGEGT. CDR3 sequence (DNA): TGTGCCAGCAGTTTTCCCCCTGAAGAAGCTTTCTTT. Amino acid sequence: CASSFPPEEAFF.

This clonotype was recorded a few times. A single base separates this from a much larger clone, so it may be a read error. The chain uses TRBV7-2 and TRBJ1-5, with TRBD1 matching over 9 bases. This CDR3 has 14 amino acids. Germline-derived CDR1 and CDR2 are SGHTA and FQGNSA. CDR3 in DNA: TGTGTCAGCAGCCGGACAGGGGGCAATCAGCCCCAGCATTTT. This sequence encodes CVSSRTGGNQPQHF.

The V call is TRBV7-9, the J call TRBJ2-3; D gene ambiguous. The CDR3 has 14 residues. V gave up 1 base and J gave up 5 bases, with 10 bases separating them. Germline V gene sequence: CDR1 SEHNR, CDR2 FQNEAQ (reference sequence). This CDR3 is CASSLVKGRDTQYF. The DNA for the CDR3 is TGTGCCAGCAGCTTAGTCAAGGGCCGAGATACGCAGTATTTT.

The chain links TRBV14 to TRBJ2-5, with TRBD1 matching 7 bases. The CDR3 contains 15 residues. V was pared by 5 bases and J by 1 base, with 7 bases of the junction left unmatched. From germline, CDR1 is SGHDN and CDR2 FVKESK. In DNA form, the CDR3 reads TGTGCCAGCAGCATACCTGGGACAGCCCAAGAGACCCAGTACTTC. As protein: CASSIPGTAQETQYF.

CDR3 nucleotides: TGTGCCAGCACCCTTCGAGGGTCCGGGGTTCAGCCCCAGCATTTT. Protein sequence: CASTLRGSGVQPQHF. The chain links TRBV12-3 or TRBV12-4 to TRBJ1-5; D is unresolved. Between the trimmed V and J ends, which lost 7 bases and 6 bases, there was a span of 19 bases. The CDR3 has 15 residues.